Listed here are 23 T cell receptor beta chains from one sample, sequenced in a study of blood T cell repertoires in COVID-19. The repertoire was sequenced with immunoSEQ multiplex PCR; TCRdb's copy has only in-frame clones and lacks some. The data contain some 8,300 clones, 86% of them singletons. Sequencing was performed on peripheral blood. The receptors were sampled from a man in his sixties with acute or convalescent COVID-19.

This sequence joins TRBV6-5 and TRBJ2-7; TRBD2 might be the D (5 bases). V lost 0 bases, J lost 2 bases, and 8 bases lay in between. This CDR3 has 14 residues. Per the germline V gene, CDR1 is MNHEY and CDR2 is SVGAGI. For the CDR3, the DNA is TGTGCCAGCAGTTACTCTTCCGGGACCTACGAGCAGTACTTC. As protein: CASSYSSGTYEQYF.

This sequence joins TRBV7-9 and TRBJ1-2; maybe TRBD1 (6 bases). The CDR3 runs to 14 residues. Germline V gene sequence: CDR1 SEHNR, CDR2 FQNEAQ (reference sequence). The V gene lost 6 bases and the J gene lost 8 bases, with 19 bases spanning the gap. CDR3 bases: TGTGCCAGCAGTCGAGCGGGGGCCGAGGGGGGCTACACCTTC. This sequence encodes CASSRAGAEGGYTF.

The chain uses TRBV28 and TRBJ1-5; D is unclear. Trimming removed 3 bases at V and 9 bases at J, with 9 bases between. Germline V gene sequence: CDR1 MDHEN, CDR2 SYDVKM. The CDR3 is 12 amino acids. The CDR3 coding sequence is TGTGCCAGCAGTTTTAACTTACGGCCCCAGCATTTT. As protein: CASSFNLRPQHF.

This clone was observed once. The chain links TRBV6-5 to TRBJ1-3; D remains ambiguous. The CDR3 sequence is 16 residues long. Germline V gene data show CDR1 as MNHEY and CDR2 as SVGAGI. Trimming left V 1 base short and J 4 bases short, with 14 bases between. The CDR3 DNA sequence: TGTGCCAGCAGTTACTATACAGAGTGGTCCGGAAACACCATATATTTT. Amino acids: CASSYYTEWSGNTIYF.

This chain links TRBV10-3 with TRBJ1-5; 8 bases align to TRBD1. The length of the CDR3 is 14 residues. Trimming at V came to 6 bases and at J to 3 bases, leaving 4 bases not matched to a gene. Per germline, CDR1 ENHRY and CDR2 SYGVKD. The CDR3 DNA sequence: TGTGCCATCAGAGAGGACAGGGACAATCAGCCCCAGCATTTT. Its translation is CAIREDRDNQPQHF.

This clone has a single count. The J gene is TRBJ1-2, the V gene TRBV5-1, with 12 bases aligning to TRBD1. The V and J ends lost 0 bases and 6 bases, in that order; junction bases with no gene match: 3. The CDR3 sequence is 15 residues long. Germline V gene sequence: CDR1 SGHRS, CDR2 YFSETQ. CDR3 bases: TGCGCCAGCAGCTTGGCCGGGACAGGGGGCCATGGCTACACCTTC. Translated: CASSLAGTGGHGYTF.

V gene TRBV7-9 combines with J gene TRBJ1-4; no clear D gene. Trimming took off 5 bases at V and 7 bases at J, with 8 bases between the two ends. Per germline, CDR1 SEHNR and CDR2 FQNEAQ (reference sequence). The CDR3 is made up of 12 amino acids. The CDR3 sequence is CASSPSGEKLFF. The CDR3 DNA reads TGTGCCAGCAGCCCCTCGGGTGAAAAACTGTTTTTT. The entire variable domain, with the rest obtained from reference TRBV7-9 and TRBJ1-4, is as follows: DTGVSQNPRHKITKRGQNVTFRCDPISEHNRLYWYRQTLGQGPEFLTYFQNEAQLEKSRLLSDRFSAERPKGSFSTLEIQRTEQGDSAMYLCASSPSGEKLFFGSGTQLSVL.

The chain joins TRBV19 to TRBJ2-7; weak D call: TRBD2 (5 bases). CDR1 and CDR2 (germline): LNHDA, SQIVND (reference sequence). Trimming stripped 5 bases from V and 2 bases from J, with 13 bases between. This CDR3 region has 14 residues. CDR3 nucleotides: TGTGCCAGTAGTGTGGCAAGAGGGCCCTACGAGCAGTACTTC. Amino acids: CASSVARGPYEQYF.

The chain links TRBV7-2 to TRBJ1-1; D call uncertain. V shed 1 base and J shed 1 base, with 4 bases lying between them. The germline CDR1 and CDR2 sequences are SGHTA and FQGNSA. The CDR3 loop spans 13 amino acids. CDR3 protein: CASSLVKNTEAFF. CDR3 nucleotides: TGTGCCAGCAGCTTAGTCAAGAACACTGAAGCTTTCTTT.

In its sample, this clone was seen a few times. The V gene is TRBV5-6, the J gene TRBJ2-3; 8 bases match TRBD2. The CDR3 extends over 19 amino acids. CDR1 and CDR2 (germline): SGHDT, YYEEEE. The V gene end was trimmed by 3 bases and the J gene end by 2 bases; junction bases not matched to a gene: 17. For the CDR3, the DNA is TGTGCCAGCAGCTCCGTGGAGGCTAGCGGGTCCGGGTACACAGATACGCAGTATTTT. It is translated as CASSSVEASGSGYTDTQYF.

This sequence joins TRBV6-5 and TRBJ1-1; TRBD1 aligns across 9 bases. The germline V gene has CDR1 MNHEY and CDR2 SVGAGI. The CDR3 runs to 14 residues. Unmatched junction bases numbered 2, after V lost 3 bases and J lost 3 bases. CDR3 nucleotides: TGTGCCAGCAGTTATGACAGGGGGGACACTGAAGCTTTCTTT. Translation gives CASSYDRGDTEAFF.

V usage is TRBV10-3 and J usage is TRBJ2-2; 7 bases are a match to TRBD2. The length of the CDR3 is 14 residues. The trim removed 10 bases at V and 4 bases at J, leaving 9 bases unmatched. Looked up from germline, CDR1 is ENHRY and CDR2 is SYGVKD. CDR3 amino acids: CATGGAGATGELFF. The CDR3 bases are TGTGCCACCGGTGGTGCGGGAGCCACCGGGGAGCTGTTTTTT.

This rearrangement joins TRBV6-5 to TRBJ1-5, with 7 bases that match TRBD1. Per germline, CDR1 MNHEY and CDR2 SVGAGI. This CDR3 comprises 15 residues. The trim removed 7 bases at V and 2 bases at J, leaving 8 bases unmatched. The CDR3 spells CASTLQGQGNQPQHF. The CDR3, as DNA: TGTGCCAGCACCCTACAGGGGCAGGGCAATCAGCCCCAGCATTTT.

There are a few counts of this clone. The chain combines TRBV9 with TRBJ1-4; possibly TRBD1 for D (6 bases). V lost 4 bases to trimming and J lost 0 bases, with 10 bases between them. Germline CDR1 reads SGDLS; CDR2 reads YYNGEE. The CDR3 extends over 15 amino acids. The CDR3 DNA follows: TGTGCCAGCAGCTTACGACAGGCAACTAATGAAAAACTGTTTTTT. Translated, it gives CASSLRQATNEKLFF.

The chain joins TRBV6-1 to TRBJ1-1; 7 nucleotides match TRBD1. CDR3 length: 12 amino acids. CDR1 is MNHNS, CDR2 SASEGT, per germline. With V trimmed by 3 bases and J by 7 bases, 2 bases remained unmatched. In DNA form, the CDR3 reads TGTGCCAGCAGTGACCGACAGGGTGAAGCTTTCTTT. It yields the protein CASSDRQGEAFF.

This clone occurred once. The V call is TRBV2, the J call TRBJ2-3; TRBD2 aligns across 9 bases. With V trimmed by 6 bases and J by 3 bases, 7 bases remained unmatched. Germline V lookup: CDR1 SNHLY, CDR2 FYNNEI. The CDR3 sequence is 15 residues long. CDR3: CASRAAGGRTDTQYF. CDR3 in DNA: TGTGCCAGCAGGGCGGCGGGGGGGCGAACAGATACGCAGTATTTT.

This chain joins TRBV3-1 (or the pseudogene TRBV3-2) and TRBJ2-2; TRBD2 matches at 7 bases. The CDR3 extends over 15 amino acids. CDR1 and CDR2 (germline): LGHDT, YNNKEL (reference sequence). V lost 1 base to trimming and J lost 5 bases; unmatched junction nucleotides: 4. The CDR3 region is CASSQGAGVTGELFF. CDR3 in DNA: TGTGCCAGCAGCCAAGGGGCGGGAGTTACCGGGGAGCTGTTTTTT.

A remark on this clone: Different DNA sequences within this sample yield the same CDR3. The chain is built from TRBV11-2 and TRBJ1-1; D might be TRBD1 (5 bases). Germline lookup yields CDR1 SGHAT and CDR2 FQNNGV. The CDR3 has 14 amino acids. The V and J ends lost 1 base and 2 bases respectively, with 8 bases between them. The CDR3 loop is CASSLGGGNTEAFF. CDR3 bases: TGTGCCAGCAGCTTAGGGGGGGGTAACACTGAAGCTTTCTTT.

V gene TRBV28 combines with J gene TRBJ2-2; D gene ambiguous. This CDR3 has 14 residues. CDR1 and CDR2 (germline): MDHEN, SYDVKM. The germline V and J ends were trimmed by 10 bases and 6 bases, with 18 bases remaining between them. The CDR3 sequence is CATLRSDKSGELFF. The CDR3 nucleotides read TGTGCCACCTTAAGATCCGACAAATCCGGGGAGCTGTTTTTT.

The rearrangement joins TRBV6-2 or TRBV6-3 to TRBJ2-2, with 12 bases fitting TRBD2. CDR3 length equals 18 residues. Losses at the gene ends were 0 bases for V and 0 bases for J; bases not matched to a gene: 2. Germline V lookup: CDR1 MNHEY, CDR2 SVGEGT. In DNA form, the CDR3 reads TGTGCCAGCAGTTACTCTCTAGCGGGGGGGTCGAACACCGGGGAGCTGTTTTTT. Translation: CASSYSLAGGSNTGELFF.

This clone showed up just once. This chain uses TRBV19 with TRBJ1-1; possibly TRBD1 for D (6 bases). Per the germline V gene, CDR1 is LNHDA and CDR2 is SQIVND (reference sequence). V dropped 2 bases and J dropped 1 base, with 11 bases sitting between them. The CDR3 is made up of 15 amino acids. Here the CDR3 reads CASSIWATGNTEAFF. DNA for the CDR3: TGTGCCAGTAGTATATGGGCGACAGGGAACACTGAAGCTTTCTTT.

CDR3 sequence reads: CASSFRTNLNYGYTF. The CDR3, as DNA: TGTGCCAGCAGCTTCCGGACAAATCTTAACTATGGCTACACCTTC. The genes are TRBV7-9 and TRBJ1-2, with D possibly matching TRBD1 (5 bases). Per the germline V gene, CDR1 is SEHNR and CDR2 is FQNEAQ (reference sequence). V gave up 3 bases and J gave up 1 base, with 12 bases separating them. The CDR3 totals 15 residues.

This clone is classed as large. The gene calls are TRBV5-1 and TRBJ2-7; 10 bases line up with TRBD1. Germline assignment: CDR1 SGHRS and CDR2 YFSETQ. The CDR3 loop spans 14 amino acids. The ends lost 4 bases at V and 3 bases at J; junction bases unmatched: 4. The CDR3 nucleotides are TGCGCCAGCAGCCCAGGACAGGGGGTCTACGAGCAGTACTTC. It codes for CASSPGQGVYEQYF.